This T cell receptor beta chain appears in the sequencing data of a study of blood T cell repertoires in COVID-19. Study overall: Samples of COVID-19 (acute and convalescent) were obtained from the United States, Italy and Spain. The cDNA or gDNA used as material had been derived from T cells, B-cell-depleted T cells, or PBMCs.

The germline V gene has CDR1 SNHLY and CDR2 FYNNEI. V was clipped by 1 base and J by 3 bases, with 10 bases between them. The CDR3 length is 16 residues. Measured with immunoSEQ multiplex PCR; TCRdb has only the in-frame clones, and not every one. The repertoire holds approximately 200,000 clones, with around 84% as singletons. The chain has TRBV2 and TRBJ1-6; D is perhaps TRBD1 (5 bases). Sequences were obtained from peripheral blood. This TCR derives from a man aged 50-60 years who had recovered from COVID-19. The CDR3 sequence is CASSEVGTIYNSPLHF. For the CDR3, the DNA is TGTGCCAGCAGTGAAGTCGGGACTATCTATAATTCACCCCTCCACTTT.